The 19 T cell receptor beta chains below come from one sample, sequenced in a study of spatial heterogeneity in lung cancer. The time point denotes: sample taken at primary tumor resection. Sequencing was performed on whole RNA extracted from tumor and nontumor lung tissue, or from frozen PBMC, and the material was left unsorted. TCRdb processed the 5' RACE reads anew with MiXCR; each CDR3 protein has one entry. This table holds over 45,000 distinct CDR3 sequences, approximately 5.7% found once. The sequencing here drew on PBMCs, taken at surgery. The receptors come from a male donor with early-stage non-small cell lung cancer.

This clonotype occurred many times. V usage is TRBV6-5 and J usage is TRBJ2-7; 7 nucleotides align to TRBD1. Germline CDR1 MNHEY, CDR2 SVGAGI. Losses at the gene ends were 6 bases for V and 6 bases for J; bases not matched to a gene: 8. The CDR3 is 13 residues long. CDR3 sequence reads: CASSDWAGGEQYF. Here the CDR3 DNA reads TGTGCCAGCAGCGACTGGGCAGGGGGCGAGCAGTACTTC.

This clonotype came up many times. The rearrangement joins TRBV7-2 to TRBJ2-7; 8 bases match TRBD2. CDR3 size: 17 residues. V was pared by 5 bases and J by 4 bases, with 16 bases of the junction left unmatched. Germline CDR1 SGHTA, CDR2 FQGNSA. The CDR3: CASSPRSGRMMGYEQYF. The CDR3 DNA is TGTGCCAGCAGCCCAAGGAGCGGGAGAATGATGGGGTACGAGCAGTACTTC.

This clonotype has ten or more counts. The gene calls are TRBV3-1 and TRBJ2-1; 14 positions agree with TRBD2. The J segment lost 5 bases and the V segment lost 6 bases, leaving 3 bases of the junction unmatched. This CDR3 has 15 amino acids. Per the germline V gene, CDR1 is LGHDT and CDR2 is YNNKEL (reference sequence). CDR3 sequence reads: CASSRTSGRNNEQFF. The CDR3 DNA sequence: TGTGCCAGCAGTCGGACTAGCGGGAGGAACAATGAGCAGTTCTTC.

This clonotype has a count of ten or more. The J gene is TRBJ2-1, the V gene TRBV11-2; 10 bases line up with TRBD2. This CDR3 region has 15 residues. Losses at the gene ends were 1 base for V and 5 bases for J; bases not matched to a gene: 2. Germline V gene sequence: CDR1 SGHAT, CDR2 FQNNGV. CDR3 loop: CASSLGAGGDNEQFF. CDR3 bases: TGTGCCAGCAGCTTAGGAGCGGGAGGGGACAATGAGCAGTTCTTC. Filled out from reference TRBV11-2 and TRBJ2-1, the complete variable domain reads EAGVAQSPRYKIIEKRQSVAFWCNPISGHATLYWYQQILGQGPKLLIQFQNNGVVDDSQLPKDRFSAERLKGVDSTLKIQPAKLEDSAVYLCASSLGAGGDNEQFFGPGTRLTVL.

In its sample, this clonotype was seen many times. The V and J genes are TRBV5-4 and TRBJ2-5; D is perhaps TRBD1 or TRBD2 (5 bases each). V gave up 0 bases and J gave up 5 bases, with 20 bases separating them. The CDR3 length is 17 residues. The germline gives CDR1 SGHNT, CDR2 YYREEE (reference sequence). The CDR3 DNA reads as TGTGCCAGCAGCTTGGCCCCACGGCCCGGGGCGGTGGAGACCCAGTACTTC. Translated: CASSLAPRPGAVETQYF.

This clonotype counts as medium-sized. V usage is TRBV7-9 and J usage is TRBJ1-1; TRBD1 matches 9 bases. Germline CDR1 and CDR2: SEHNR and FQNEAQ (reference sequence). This CDR3 comprises 13 residues. The V gene end was trimmed by 5 bases and the J gene end by 4 bases; junction bases not matched to a gene: 2. CDR3 sequence (DNA): TGTGCCAGCAGCCGACAGGGGGGCACTGAAGCTTTCTTT. Translating it yields CASSRQGGTEAFF.

This clonotype was picked up a small number of times. V gene TRBV12-3 or TRBV12-4 combines with J gene TRBJ2-2; D unclear. V was clipped by 6 bases and J by 4 bases, with 6 bases between them. CDR3 length: 12 residues. CDR3 loop: CASSRATGELFF. The CDR3 DNA reads TGTGCCAGCAGCAGAGCCACCGGGGAGCTGTTTTTT.

This clonotype appeared many times. The rearrangement links TRBV19 to TRBJ2-2; no reliable D call. Trimming pared 3 bases from V and 2 bases from J, leaving 7 bases between. Germline CDR1 LNHDA, CDR2 SQIVND (reference sequence). This CDR3 is 14 amino acids long. Written as DNA, the CDR3 is TGTGCCAGTAGTATGAGAGTAAACACCGGGGAGCTGTTTTTT. Translated: CASSMRVNTGELFF.

This clonotype was seen a handful of times. The rearrangement links TRBV30 to TRBJ1-1; unclear D gene. Germline lookup yields CDR1 GTSNPN and CDR2 SVGIG (reference sequence). The CDR3 is 11 residues long. V was trimmed by 4 bases and J by 6 bases, leaving 9 bases between them. The CDR3 DNA sequence: TGTGCCTGGACCCACGGGGCTGAAGCTTTCTTT. Translation: CAWTHGAEAFF. Supplemented by reference TRBV30 and TRBJ1-1, the full variable domain reads SQTIHQWPATLVQPVGSPLSLECTVEGTSNPNLYWYRQAAGRGLQLLFYSVGIGQISSEVPQNLSASRPQDRQFILSSKKLLLSDSGFYLCAWTHGAEAFFGQGTRLTVV.

This clonotype has a handful of counts. V is TRBV27 and J is TRBJ2-7; 7 bases line up with TRBD1. In germline, CDR1 is MNHEY, CDR2 SMNVEV (reference sequence). Trimming took 3 bases from V and 3 from J; bases not matched to a gene: 5. The CDR3 sequence is 14 residues long. The DNA of the CDR3 is TGTGCCAGCAGTTTCACACAGGGGTTCTACGAGCAGTACTTC. Protein: CASSFTQGFYEQYF.

This clonotype was detected ten times or more. The rearrangement uses TRBV20-1 and TRBJ2-1; D ambiguous. Germline CDR1 DFQATT, CDR2 SNEGSKA (reference sequence). This CDR3 comprises 13 residues. The germline V and J ends were trimmed by 3 bases and 5 bases, with 11 bases remaining between them. CDR3 nucleotide sequence: TGCAGTGCTAGGCCTCTAGAAGACAATGAGCAGTTCTTC. Protein sequence: CSARPLEDNEQFF.

This clonotype has ten or more counts. The chain uses TRBV7-9 and TRBJ1-3; maybe TRBD1 (6 bases). Trimming took 11 bases from V and 2 from J, leaving 10 bases between them. Germline CDR1 reads SEHNR; CDR2 reads FQNEAQ (reference sequence). The CDR3 loop spans 12 amino acids. CDR3 nucleotides: TGTGCCGGGGGGACAACTGGAAACACCATATATTTT. Amino acid sequence: CAGGTTGNTIYF.

This clonotype was observed many times. The rearrangement joins TRBV5-1 to TRBJ1-1; TRBD1 agrees at 7 bases. Trimming removed 0 bases from V and 3 bases from J; junction bases left unmatched: 8. Germline CDR1 SGHRS, CDR2 YFSETQ. The CDR3 has 16 residues. The CDR3 DNA follows: TGCGCCAGCAGCTTGGCCGACAGGGTACAGGACACTGAAGCTTTCTTT. It translates to CASSLADRVQDTEAFF.

This clonotype was observed many times. J is TRBJ2-3 and V is TRBV3-1; 9 bases fit TRBD2. Germline loops: CDR1 LGHDT, CDR2 YNNKEL (reference sequence). V gave up 5 bases and J gave up 2 bases; unmatched junction bases: 14. The CDR3 has 18 residues. CDR3 loop: CASSSPAGLALLTDTQYF. The CDR3 bases are TGTGCCAGCAGCTCCCCAGCGGGACTAGCCCTACTCACAGATACGCAGTATTTT.

This clonotype came up many times. V usage is TRBV7-3 and J usage is TRBJ1-2; the D is unclear. The CDR3 consists of 14 residues. V lost 5 bases, J lost 5 bases, and 15 bases lay in between. Germline CDR1 SGHTA, CDR2 FQGTGA. The CDR3 sequence: CASSRLRQAYGYTF. As DNA, the CDR3 is TGTGCCAGCAGCCGCCTGAGGCAGGCTTATGGCTACACCTTC. Filled out from reference TRBV7-3 and TRBJ1-2, the complete variable domain reads GAGVSQTPSNKVTEKGKYVELRCDPISGHTALYWYRQSLGQGPEFLIYFQGTGAADDSGLPNDRFFAVRPEGSVSTLKIQRTERGDSAVYLCASSRLRQAYGYTFGSGTRLTVV.

This clonotype rates as medium-sized (0.01 to 0.1%). The gene calls are TRBV7-9 and TRBJ2-1; perhaps TRBD1 as D (5 bases). Germline V gene lookup returns CDR1 SEHNR and CDR2 FQNEAQ (reference sequence). The CDR3 has 17 amino acids. Trimming removed 5 bases at V and 2 bases at J, with 19 bases between. Written as DNA, the CDR3 is TGTGCCAGCAGCCCACCTCCCAGGGTTTCTCCCTACAATGAGCAGTTCTTC. Translation: CASSPPPRVSPYNEQFF.

This clonotype was counted many times. The rearrangement joins TRBV30 to TRBJ1-2; 7 bases fit TRBD1. The germline V gene has CDR1 GTSNPN and CDR2 SVGIG (reference sequence). Germline trimming cut 4 bases from V and 7 bases from J; bases unmatched to any gene: 15. This CDR3 is 15 amino acids long. CDR3 sequence (DNA): TGTGCCTGGAACACCGACAGGGCGGATGCCCGTGGCTACACCTTC. Amino acids: CAWNTDRADARGYTF.

This clonotype was observed at least ten times. The chain joins TRBV4-1 to TRBJ2-1; 10 positions agree with TRBD2. Germline-derived CDR1 and CDR2 are MGHRA and YSYEKL. This CDR3 has 17 amino acids. V trimming: 5 bases; J trimming: 10 bases; junction bases outside the gene matches: 17. The DNA of the CDR3 is TGCGCCAGCAGCTTTAGGTGGGCTAGCGGGAGTTTTACGGAGCAGTTCTTC. Residues: CASSFRWASGSFTEQFF.

This clonotype appeared a few times. The V and J genes are TRBV20-1 and TRBJ2-7; 8 nucleotides agree with TRBD1. The V gene's germline CDR1 is DFQATT and CDR2 SNEGSKA (reference sequence). The CDR3 totals 17 residues. V was pared by 6 bases and J by 2 bases, with 18 bases of the junction left unmatched. CDR3 protein: CSANHPLGQGGTYEQYF. In nucleotides, the CDR3 is TGCAGTGCCAATCACCCTCTAGGACAGGGTGGGACCTACGAGCAGTACTTC.